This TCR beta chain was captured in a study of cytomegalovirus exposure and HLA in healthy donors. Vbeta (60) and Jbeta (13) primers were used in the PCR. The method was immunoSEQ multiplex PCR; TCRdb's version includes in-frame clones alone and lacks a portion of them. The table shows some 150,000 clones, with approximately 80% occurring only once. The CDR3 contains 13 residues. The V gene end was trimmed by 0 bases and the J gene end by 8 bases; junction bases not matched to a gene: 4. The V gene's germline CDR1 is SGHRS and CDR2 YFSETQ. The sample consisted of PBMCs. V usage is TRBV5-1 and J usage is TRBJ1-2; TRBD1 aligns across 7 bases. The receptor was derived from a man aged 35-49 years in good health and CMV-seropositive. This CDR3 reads CASSLDRGQGYTF. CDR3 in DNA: TGCGCCAGCAGCTTGGACAGGGGTCAGGGCTACACCTTC.